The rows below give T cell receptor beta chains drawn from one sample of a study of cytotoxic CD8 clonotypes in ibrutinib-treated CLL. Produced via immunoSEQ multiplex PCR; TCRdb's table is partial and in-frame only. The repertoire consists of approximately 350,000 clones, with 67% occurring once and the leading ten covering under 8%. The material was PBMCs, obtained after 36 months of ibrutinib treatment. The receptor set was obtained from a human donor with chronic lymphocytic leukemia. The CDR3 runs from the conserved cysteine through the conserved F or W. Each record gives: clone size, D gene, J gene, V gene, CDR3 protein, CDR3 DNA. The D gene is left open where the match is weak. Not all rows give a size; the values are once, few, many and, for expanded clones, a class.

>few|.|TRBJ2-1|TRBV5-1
CASSGAVTAEQFF
TGCGCCAGCAGCGGGGCCGTCACTGCTGAGCAGTTCTTC
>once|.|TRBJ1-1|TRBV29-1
CSVTTGPTEAFF
TGCAGCGTCACGACAGGACCCACTGAAGCTTTCTTT
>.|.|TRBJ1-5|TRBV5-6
CASSIQPRQPQHF
TGTGCCAGCAGCATCCAACCCCGGCAGCCCCAGCATTTT
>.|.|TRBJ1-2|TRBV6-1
CASSPLGSFGYTF
TGTGCCAGCAGCCCGCTGGGGAGTTTTGGCTACACCTTC
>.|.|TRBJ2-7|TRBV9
CASSVADYSSHEQYF
TGTGCCAGCAGCGTAGCGGACTACTCTTCCCACGAGCAGTACTTC
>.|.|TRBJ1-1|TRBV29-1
CSVPGGTEAFF
TGCAGCGTGCCGGGGGGCACTGAAGCTTTCTTT
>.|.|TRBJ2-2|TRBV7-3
CASSLHGTGELFF
TGTGCCAGCAGCTTACATGGCACCGGGGAGCTGTTTTTT
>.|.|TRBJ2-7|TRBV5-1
CASSNSGGPQRPSYEQYF
TGCGCCAGCAGCAACTCCGGGGGGCCCCAAAGACCCTCCTACGAGCAGTACTTC
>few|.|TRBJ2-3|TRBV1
CTSSAYRRGYTDTQYF
TGCACCAGCAGCGCCTACAGGAGGGGGTACACAGATACGCAGTATTTT
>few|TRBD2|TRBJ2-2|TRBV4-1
CASSQVGLAGRNTGELFF
TGCGCCAGCAGCCAAGTTGGACTAGCGGGAAGGAACACCGGGGAGCTGTTTTTT
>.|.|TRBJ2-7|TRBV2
CACRSGRLRGQYF
TGTGCCTGCCGTTCAGGCCGCTTGCGGGGGCAGTACTTC
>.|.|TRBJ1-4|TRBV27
CASSLGRQEPNEKLFF
TGTGCCAGCAGTTTAGGACGGCAGGAGCCTAATGAAAAACTGTTTTTT
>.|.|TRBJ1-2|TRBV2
CASRAGLSSTF
TGTGCCAGCAGGGCCGGACTGTCGTCCACCTTC
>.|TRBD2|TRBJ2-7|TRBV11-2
CASSWGLAGSYEQYF
TGTGCCAGCAGCTGGGGACTAGCGGGATCCTACGAGCAGTACTTC
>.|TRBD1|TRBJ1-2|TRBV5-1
CASSPTGGNYGYTF
TGCGCCAGCAGCCCCACAGGGGGCAACTATGGCTACACCTTC
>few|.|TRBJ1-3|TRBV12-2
CASRLASRPCSGNTIYF
TGTGCAAGTCGCTTAGCGTCCAGGCCGTGCTCTGGAAACACCATATATTTT
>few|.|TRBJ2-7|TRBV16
CASSQFSEMYEQYF
TGTGCCAGCAGCCAATTCTCCGAGATGTACGAGCAGTACTTC
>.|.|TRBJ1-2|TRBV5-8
CASSRLGVYGYTF
TGTGCCAGCAGTCGCCTGGGGGTCTATGGCTACACCTTC
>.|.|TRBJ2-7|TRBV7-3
CASSLGRGVYEQYF
TGTGCCAGCAGCTTAGGTAGGGGGGTCTACGAGCAGTACTTC
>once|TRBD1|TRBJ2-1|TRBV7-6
CASSLDVRGKDRGLHEQFF
TGTGCCAGCAGCTTAGACGTCCGGGGGAAGGACAGGGGTTTGCATGAGCAGTTCTTC
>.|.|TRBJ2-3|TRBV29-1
CSGDSQAGTQYF
TGCAGCGGGGATAGCCAGGCAGGTACGCAGTATTTT
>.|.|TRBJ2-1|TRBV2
CASRHRVRSSYNEQFF
TGTGCCAGCAGACACAGGGTTCGGAGCTCCTACAATGAGCAGTTCTTC
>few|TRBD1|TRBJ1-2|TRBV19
CASVRQGQGSNYGYTF
TGTGCCAGTGTTAGGCAGGGACAGGGCTCTAACTATGGCTACACCTTC
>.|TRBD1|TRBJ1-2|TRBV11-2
CASSFPGQANGYTF
TGTGCCAGCAGTTTCCCGGGACAGGCCAATGGCTACACCTTC
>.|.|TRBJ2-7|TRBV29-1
CSVAKGRAYEQYF
TGCAGCGTCGCCAAGGGTAGGGCTTACGAGCAGTACTTC
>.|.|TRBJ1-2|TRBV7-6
CASSLEGGNSYGYTF
TGTGCCAGCAGCTTAGAGGGGGGGAATAGCTATGGCTACACCTTC
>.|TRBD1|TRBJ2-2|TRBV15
CATNTGVTGKTSTGELFF
TGTGCCACCAACACTGGGGTGACAGGGAAGACTTCCACCGGGGAGCTGTTTTTT
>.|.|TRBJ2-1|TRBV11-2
CASSLLSGPNYNEQFF
TGTGCCAGCAGCTTATTATCAGGACCAAACTACAATGAGCAGTTCTTC
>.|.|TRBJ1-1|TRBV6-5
CASSYSRQAAFF
TGTGCCAGCAGTTACTCGAGACAGGCGGCTTTCTTT
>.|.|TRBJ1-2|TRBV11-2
CASRGISTAYGYTF
TGTGCCAGCAGGGGTATTTCGACGGCCTATGGCTACACCTTC
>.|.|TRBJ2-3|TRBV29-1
CSVGDGADTQYF
TGCAGCGTTGGAGACGGCGCAGATACGCAGTATTTT
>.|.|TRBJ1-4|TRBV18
CASSPNIQSFNEKLFF
TGTGCCAGCTCACCAAATATCCAGTCGTTTAATGAAAAACTGTTTTTT
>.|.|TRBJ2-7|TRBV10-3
CAISVSTDFYEQYF
TGTGCCATCAGTGTCTCGACAGATTTCTACGAGCAGTACTTC
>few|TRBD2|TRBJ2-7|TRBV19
CASSITSGSFYEQYF
TGTGCCAGTAGTATAACTAGCGGGAGTTTCTACGAGCAGTACTTC
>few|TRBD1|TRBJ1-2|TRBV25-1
CASSPGQTIPNYGYTF
TGTGCCAGCAGCCCGGGACAGACAATCCCTAACTATGGCTACACCTTC
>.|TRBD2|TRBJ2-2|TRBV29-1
CSVEGLAGNTGELFF
TGCAGCGTTGAAGGACTAGCGGGGAACACCGGGGAGCTGTTTTTT
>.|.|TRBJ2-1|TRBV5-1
CASSELTNEQFF
TGCGCCAGCAGCGAGCTCACCAATGAGCAGTTCTTC
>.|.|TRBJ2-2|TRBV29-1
CSVRVSTWGNTGELFF
TGCAGCGTTCGGGTTTCGACATGGGGGAACACCGGGGAGCTGTTTTTT
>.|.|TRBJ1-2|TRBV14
CASSQGPSRHGYTF
TGTGCCAGCAGCCAGGGGCCCAGCCGACACGGCTACACCTTC
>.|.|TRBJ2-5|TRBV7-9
CASSLLHRTTQETQYF
TGTGCCAGCAGCTTGTTGCACCGGACAACCCAAGAGACCCAGTACTTC
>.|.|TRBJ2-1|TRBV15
CATSREAGSYNEQFF
TGTGCCACCAGCAGAGAGGCGGGCTCCTACAATGAGCAGTTCTTC
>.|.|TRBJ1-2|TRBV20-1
CSARDRGGYTF
TGCAGTGCTAGAGATCGGGGTGGCTACACCTTC
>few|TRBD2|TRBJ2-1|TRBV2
CASSEAGLAGGLYNEQFF
TGTGCCAGCAGTGAAGCCGGACTAGCGGGAGGCCTCTACAATGAGCAGTTCTTC
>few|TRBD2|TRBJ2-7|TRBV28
CASSSPRTSGRAGASYEQYF
TGTGCCAGCAGTTCCCCGCGGACTAGCGGGAGGGCCGGGGCGTCCTACGAGCAGTACTTC
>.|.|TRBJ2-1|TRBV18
CASSPLPGRAYNEQFF
TGTGCCAGCTCACCGCTACCGGGAAGGGCCTACAATGAGCAGTTCTTC
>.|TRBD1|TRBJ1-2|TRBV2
CASRLRTGGFYGYTF
TGTGCCAGCAGACTTAGGACAGGGGGCTTCTATGGCTACACCTTC
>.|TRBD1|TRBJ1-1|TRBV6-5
CASNDRGDTEAFF
TGTGCCAGCAATGACAGGGGGGACACTGAAGCTTTCTTT
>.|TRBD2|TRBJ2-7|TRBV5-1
CASSLAGFRDEQYF
TGCGCCAGCAGCTTAGCGGGGTTTAGGGACGAGCAGTACTTC
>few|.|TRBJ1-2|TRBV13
CASSPGLSYGYTF
TGTGCCAGCAGCCCCGGACTGTCCTATGGCTACACCTTC
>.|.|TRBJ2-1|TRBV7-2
CASSPDGVVDEQFF
TGTGCCAGCAGCCCAGATGGAGTAGTTGATGAGCAGTTCTTC
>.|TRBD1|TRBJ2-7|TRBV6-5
CASRRGQGTYEQYF
TGTGCCAGCAGACGGGGACAGGGGACCTACGAGCAGTACTTC